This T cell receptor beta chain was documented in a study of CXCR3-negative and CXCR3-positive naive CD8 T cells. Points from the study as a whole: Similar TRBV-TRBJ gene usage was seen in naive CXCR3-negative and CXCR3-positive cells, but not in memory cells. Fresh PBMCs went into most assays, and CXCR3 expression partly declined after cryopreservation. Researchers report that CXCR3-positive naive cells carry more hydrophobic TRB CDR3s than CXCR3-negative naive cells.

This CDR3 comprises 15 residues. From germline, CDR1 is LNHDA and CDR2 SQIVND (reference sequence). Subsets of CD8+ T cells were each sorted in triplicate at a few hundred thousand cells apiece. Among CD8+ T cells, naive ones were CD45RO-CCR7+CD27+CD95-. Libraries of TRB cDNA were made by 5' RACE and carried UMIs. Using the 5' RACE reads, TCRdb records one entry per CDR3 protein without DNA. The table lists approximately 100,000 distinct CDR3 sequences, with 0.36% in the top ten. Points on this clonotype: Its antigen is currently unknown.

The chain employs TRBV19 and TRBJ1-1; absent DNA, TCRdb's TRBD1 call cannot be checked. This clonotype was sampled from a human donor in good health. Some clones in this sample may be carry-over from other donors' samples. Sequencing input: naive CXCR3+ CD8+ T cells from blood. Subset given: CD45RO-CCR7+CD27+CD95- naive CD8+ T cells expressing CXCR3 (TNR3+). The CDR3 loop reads CASSLGQGMNTEAFF.